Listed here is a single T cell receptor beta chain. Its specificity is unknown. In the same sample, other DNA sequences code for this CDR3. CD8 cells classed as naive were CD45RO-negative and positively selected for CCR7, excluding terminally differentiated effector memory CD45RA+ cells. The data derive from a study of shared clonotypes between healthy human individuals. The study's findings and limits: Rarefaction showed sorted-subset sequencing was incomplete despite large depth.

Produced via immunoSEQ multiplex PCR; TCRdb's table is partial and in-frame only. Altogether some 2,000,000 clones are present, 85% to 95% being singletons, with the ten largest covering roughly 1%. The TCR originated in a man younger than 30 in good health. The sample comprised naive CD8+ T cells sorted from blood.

The CDR3 nucleotides read TGTGCCACCAGCCTTCGAAGCTCCTACGAGCAGTACTTC. This codes for CATSLRSSYEQYF. The chain recombines TRBV15 with TRBJ2-7; no reliable D call. The ends were cut back, 5 bases at V and 0 bases at J, with 8 bases in the middle. There are 13 residues in the CDR3. Germline values: CDR1 LNHNV, CDR2 YYDKDF (reference sequence).